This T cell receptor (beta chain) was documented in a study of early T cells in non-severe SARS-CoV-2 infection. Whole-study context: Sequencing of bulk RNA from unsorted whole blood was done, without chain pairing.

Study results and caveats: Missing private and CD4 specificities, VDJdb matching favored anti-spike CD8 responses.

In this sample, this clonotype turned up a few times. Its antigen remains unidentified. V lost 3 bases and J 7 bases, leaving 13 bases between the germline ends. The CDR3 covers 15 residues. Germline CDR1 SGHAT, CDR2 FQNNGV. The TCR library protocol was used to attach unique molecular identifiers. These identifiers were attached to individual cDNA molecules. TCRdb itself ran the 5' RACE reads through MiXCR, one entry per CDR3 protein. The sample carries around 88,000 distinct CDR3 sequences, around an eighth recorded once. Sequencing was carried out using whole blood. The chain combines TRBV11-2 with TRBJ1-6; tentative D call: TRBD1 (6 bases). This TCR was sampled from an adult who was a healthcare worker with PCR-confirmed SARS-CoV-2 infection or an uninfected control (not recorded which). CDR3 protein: CASSFTGIGNSPLHF. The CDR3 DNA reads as TGTGCCAGCAGCTTCACAGGGATCGGAAATTCACCCCTCCACTTT.